The sequence of this T cell receptor (beta chain) was determined in a study of T cell responses to AZD1222 COVID-19 vaccine. Study conclusions and caveats: Two AZD1222 doses significantly raised spike-specific TCR breadth and depth over controls. Nearly half of unique spike-specific TCRs reportedly avoided B.1.351 and B.1.1.7 mutated regions. Most donors were white British, females outnumbered males, and clonal diversity was possibly underestimated.

Germline CDR1 MNHEY, CDR2 SMNVEV (reference sequence). CDR3 length: 14 residues. The ends were cut back, 2 bases at V and 7 bases at J, with 12 bases in the middle. Notes on this clone: Its target is unknown.

The table came from immunoSEQ multiplex PCR; TCRdb's copy has only in-frame clones and leaves some out. The sample yields around 160,000 clones, around nine tenths seen once. The starting material was peripheral blood, obtained on day 0 of AZD1222 vaccination. The V and J genes are TRBV27 and TRBJ1-5; D perhaps matches TRBD1 (5 bases). The source is an adult in good health. The CDR3 sequence is CASSLTGRDQPQHF. In DNA form, the CDR3 reads TGTGCCAGCAGTTTAACTGGGAGGGACCAGCCCCAGCATTTT.